This TCR beta chain comes out of a study of identical twins. This CDR3 has 15 amino acids. Germline V lookup: CDR1 SGHRS, CDR2 YFSETQ. V gave up 4 bases and J gave up 5 bases, with 15 bases separating them. The study's findings and limits: Researchers reported excess low generation probability among twin-shared out-of-frame alpha sequences. A lower insertion count was a feature of abundant cord blood beta clonotypes, with no such feature in memory repertoires. The models gave estimates that fell short of the out-of-frame TCR alpha sharing seen in monozygotic twins.

TCRdb re-called the 5' RACE reads through MiXCR, storing one row per CDR3 protein. The repertoire holds around 500,000 distinct CDR3 sequences, with approximately 15% as singletons. Many counts were recorded for this clonotype. Its antigen is still unknown. The sample was also reused in another study, on yellow fever vaccine responses in identical twins.

The chain joins TRBV5-1 to TRBJ2-2, with D possibly being TRBD1 (5 bases). The receptor comes from a woman aged 18-35 years in good health. The sequencing sample was made of CD4+ T cells sorted from blood. The DNA of the CDR3 is TGCGCCAGCAGCAGCCTTCCTCAGGGTACCGGGGAGCTGTTTTTT. Translating it yields CASSSLPQGTGELFF. Together with reference TRBV5-1 and TRBJ2-2, the CDR3 gives the full variable domain: KAGVTQTPRYLIKTRGQQVTLSCSPISGHRSVSWYQQTPGQGLQFLFEYFSETQRNKGNFPGRFSGRQFSNSRSEMNVSTLELGDSALYLCASSSLPQGTGELFFGEGSRLTVL.